Below are 8 T cell receptor beta chains sequenced from a single sample in a study of CD8 T cells in ankylosing spondylitis. TCRdb re-called the 5' RACE reads with MiXCR, one entry per CDR3 protein. The sample has fewer than 450,000 distinct CDR3 sequences, more than 15% seen once. Regarding the study as a whole: A TCR beta motif of eight highly homologous variants appeared characteristic of ankylosing spondylitis blood.

Their recognized antigens are unknown. Specimen: blood, either unsorted or a sorted T cell fraction (not recorded which). The source of these receptors is a male donor with ankylosing spondylitis.

This clonotype has only a few counts. V is TRBV12-3 or TRBV12-4 and J is TRBJ1-3, with unresolved D. V was clipped by 5 bases and J by 0 bases, with 11 bases between them. This CDR3 region has 15 residues. The CDR3: CASSETESSGNTIYF. The CDR3 coding sequence is TGTGCCAGCAGTGAAACGGAAAGCTCTGGAAACACCATATATTTT.

The chain is built from TRBV27 and TRBJ1-1, with D tentatively TRBD1 (6 bases). The V end lost 8 bases, the J end lost 4 bases, and 17 bases lay between the germline ends. There are 14 residues in the CDR3. The germline V gene has CDR1 MNHEY and CDR2 SMNVEV (reference sequence). The CDR3 coding sequence is TGTGCCAGCCGACAACAGGGTGATGTCACTGAAGCTTTCTTT. Translated, it gives CASRQQGDVTEAFF.

The chain joins TRBV2 to TRBJ2-2; perhaps TRBD1 as D (6 bases). Per germline, CDR1 SNHLY and CDR2 FYNNEI. The CDR3 totals 14 residues. The V and J ends lost 7 bases and 6 bases respectively, with 15 bases between them. CDR3 residues: CASTVLGAAGELFF. The CDR3 DNA sequence: TGTGCCAGCACTGTCCTGGGGGCTGCCGGGGAGCTGTTTTTT.

This clonotype was counted a few times. This chain joins TRBV7-9 and TRBJ2-1; D call uncertain. CDR1 is SEHNR and CDR2 is FQNEAQ in the germline V gene (reference sequence). The CDR3 runs to 14 residues. Trimming removed 2 bases from V and 7 bases from J, with 12 bases in between. The CDR3 reads CASSLWPLWNEQFF. The CDR3 bases are TGTGCCAGCAGCTTATGGCCTTTGTGGAATGAGCAGTTCTTC.

This clonotype was recorded a few times. The J gene is TRBJ2-5, the V gene TRBV10-3; D call uncertain. In germline, CDR1 is ENHRY, CDR2 SYGVKD. V shed 6 bases and J shed 2 bases, with 10 bases lying between them. The CDR3 contains 13 residues. DNA for the CDR3: TGTGCCATCAGGGCAACAGTTCAAGAGACCCAGTACTTC. Protein product: CAIRATVQETQYF.

The gene calls are TRBV20-1 and TRBJ2-3; D unresolved. Trimming pared 0 bases from V and 4 bases from J, leaving 14 bases between. Germline V CDR1 and CDR2: DFQATT, SNEGSKA (reference sequence). The CDR3 consists of 15 residues. CDR3: CSAREPRGLADTQYF. In DNA form, the CDR3 reads TGCAGTGCTAGAGAACCCCGTGGTTTGGCAGATACGCAGTATTTT.

This clonotype came up a few times. V gene TRBV7-9 combines with J gene TRBJ2-2; tentatively, D is TRBD2 (5 bases). Germline assignment: CDR1 SEHNR and CDR2 FQNEAQ (reference sequence). V dropped 1 base and J dropped 4 bases, with 10 bases sitting between them. This CDR3 region has 15 residues. CDR3 protein: CASSLGGESTGELFF. The CDR3 nucleotides read TGTGCCAGCAGCTTAGGTGGGGAGTCCACCGGGGAGCTGTTTTTT. The full variable domain, with the rest looked up from reference TRBV7-9 and TRBJ2-2, is DTGVSQNPRHKITKRGQNVTFRCDPISEHNRLYWYRQTLGQGPEFLTYFQNEAQLEKSRLLSDRFSAERPKGSFSTLEIQRTEQGDSAMYLCASSLGGESTGELFFGEGSRLTVL.

This clonotype has a handful of counts. The chain uses TRBV5-1 and TRBJ1-5, with 7 bases identical to TRBD1. CDR3 length: 14 residues. Germline V CDR1 and CDR2: SGHRS, YFSETQ. J was trimmed by 7 bases and V by 0 bases; bases with no gene match: 4. This chain's CDR3 is CASSLEGQDQPQHF. CDR3 coding DNA: TGCGCCAGCAGCTTGGAAGGACAGGACCAGCCCCAGCATTTT.